The 19 T cell receptor beta chains below come from one sample, sequenced in a study of T cells in Graves' hyperthyroidism and ophthalmopathy. Amplification yielded TCR beta CDR3 regions, with RNA transcripts as the source. The HTBI set primed first-round TCR CDR3 RT-PCR. TCRdb re-derived calls from the multiplex PCR reads in MiXCR, one entry per CDR3 protein. Seen here are about 350,000 distinct CDR3 sequences, about a sixth observed once, and the top ten hold around a third. Input material: blood. The receptors derive from a woman aged 30 to 39 with Graves' hyperthyroidism that later progressed to Graves' ophthalmopathy.

This clonotype was seen repeatedly, ten times or more. The rearrangement links TRBV12-3 or TRBV12-4 to TRBJ2-3, with D hard to call. This CDR3 is 13 amino acids long. The V and J ends lost 5 bases and 8 bases respectively, with 14 bases between them. The CDR3 is CASSPQLSGTQYF. CDR3 nucleotide sequence: TGTGCCAGCAGTCCACAACTTTCGGGTACGCAGTATTTT.

The V and J genes are TRBV4-1 and TRBJ2-7, with D possibly being TRBD1 (6 bases). The germline V gene encodes CDR1 MGHRA and CDR2 YSYEKL. CDR3 length: 15 residues. V lost 0 bases and J 2 bases, leaving 11 bases between the germline ends. The CDR3 loop is CASSQEDRRPYEQYF. The CDR3 bases are TGCGCCAGCAGCCAAGAAGACAGGCGCCCCTACGAGCAGTACTTC.

This clonotype was observed a handful of times. The V and J genes are TRBV2 and TRBJ2-7, with 9 positions matching TRBD1. Trimming removed 11 bases from V and 5 bases from J; junction bases left unmatched: 13. Germline CDR1 is SNHLY and CDR2 is FYNNEI. This CDR3 comprises 14 residues. CDR3 sequence reads: CAWVSDRGTDEQYF. The CDR3, as DNA: TGTGCCTGGGTTTCGGACAGGGGTACCGACGAGCAGTACTTC.

The genes are TRBV20-1 and TRBJ2-7, with TRBD1 identical over 9 bases. Germline lookup yields CDR1 DFQATT and CDR2 SNEGSKA (reference sequence). Trimming removed 4 bases from V and 6 bases from J; junction bases left unmatched: 4. The CDR3 totals 12 residues. CDR3 in DNA: TGCAGTGCTATAGGGACAGGGCGCGAGCAGTACTTC. Its translation: CSAIGTGREQYF.

This clonotype was counted many times. CDR3: CASSQVGGEGNEQFF. The CDR3 DNA reads as TGTGCCAGCAGCCAGGTAGGGGGGGAGGGCAATGAGCAGTTCTTC. The chain joins TRBV6-1 to TRBJ2-1; D possibly corresponds to TRBD2 (7 bases). Germline lookup yields CDR1 MNHNS and CDR2 SASEGT. Trimming removed 6 bases from V and 6 bases from J, with 18 bases in between. The CDR3 has 15 amino acids.

This clonotype came up many times. The chain employs TRBV27 and TRBJ2-7; TRBD1 or TRBD2 may be the D gene (5 bases each). V gave up 2 bases and J gave up 0 bases, with 8 bases separating them. CDR1 and CDR2 (germline): MNHEY, SMNVEV (reference sequence). The CDR3 runs to 14 residues. CDR3 in amino acids: CASSLGTPSYEQYF. The CDR3 nucleotides are TGTGCCAGCAGTTTAGGGACGCCCTCCTACGAGCAGTACTTC.

This clonotype was recorded at least ten times. The chain uses TRBV2 and TRBJ2-3, with 9 bases aligning to TRBD1. The trim removed 0 bases at V and 7 bases at J, leaving 17 bases unmatched. CDR1 SNHLY and CDR2 FYNNEI come from the germline V gene. CDR3 length: 19 amino acids. The CDR3 nucleotides read TGTGCCAGCAGTGAAGCGCTTCATCGGGACAGGGAGGGTCGGAATACGCAGTATTTT. This encodes CASSEALHRDREGRNTQYF.

This clonotype was picked up a small number of times. The chain has TRBV4-1 and TRBJ1-2; possible D gene TRBD1, 5 bases. This CDR3 contains 15 residues. From germline, CDR1 is MGHRA and CDR2 YSYEKL. Deletions cut 2 bases from V and 4 bases from J, with 14 bases between. The CDR3 here is CASSQRDGPSYGYTF. DNA for the CDR3: TGCGCCAGCAGCCAACGGGACGGGCCGAGCTATGGCTACACCTTC.

Ten or more counts support this clonotype. V and J are TRBV28 and TRBJ1-1, with D hard to call. The germline gives CDR1 MDHEN, CDR2 SYDVKM. CDR3 length: 12 residues. V dropped 7 bases and J dropped 0 bases, with 6 bases sitting between them. In nucleotides, the CDR3 is TGTGCCAGCACTCCCATGAACACTGAAGCTTTCTTT. Translating it yields CASTPMNTEAFF.

As concerns this clonotype: A much larger clone differs from this one at a single base, so this may be a read error. The CDR3 spells CASSVDSGNTIYF. The CDR3 DNA sequence: TGTGCCAGCAGCGTAGACTCTGGAAACACCATATATTTT. The chain joins TRBV9 to TRBJ1-3; D gene uncertain. Germline CDR1 SGDLS, CDR2 YYNGEE. The CDR3 contains 13 residues. V lost 0 bases, J lost 0 bases, and 1 base lay in between.

This clonotype was counted a few times. V gene TRBV10-3 combines with J gene TRBJ2-3; 9 nucleotides align to TRBD2. V lost 11 bases and J lost 3; bases outside the gene matches: 12. The CDR3 contains 15 residues. Per the germline V gene, CDR1 is ENHRY and CDR2 is SYGVKD. CDR3 amino acids: CALSSGTAGTDTQYF. The DNA of the CDR3 is TGTGCCCTTTCTAGCGGGACTGCGGGTACAGATACGCAGTATTTT.

This clonotype was detected many times. The V gene is TRBV15, the J gene TRBJ2-7; TRBD1 agrees at 8 bases. The CDR3 consists of 17 residues. Trimming removed 2 bases from V and 3 bases from J; junction bases left unmatched: 12. CDR1 and CDR2 (germline): LNHNV, YYDKDF (reference sequence). The CDR3 sequence: CATSRTAGTGSYYEQYF. In DNA form, the CDR3 reads TGTGCCACCAGCAGAACGGCCGGGACAGGATCCTACTACGAGCAGTACTTC.

The chain is built from TRBV20-1 and TRBJ2-3, with 14 bases aligning to TRBD2. V lost 6 bases, J lost 4 bases, and 18 bases stayed unmatched. Looked up from germline, CDR1 is DFQATT and CDR2 is SNEGSKA (reference sequence). The CDR3 loop spans 19 amino acids. The CDR3 region has the DNA TGCAGTGCGGACGGGACTAGCGGGGGCCCTCTCCGGACGTCAGATACGCAGTATTTT. It yields the protein CSADGTSGGPLRTSDTQYF.

This clonotype was seen ten or more times. The chain uses TRBV7-9 and TRBJ2-5, with D perhaps TRBD2 (6 bases). The CDR3 runs to 11 residues. Germline CDR1 and CDR2: SEHNR and FQNEAQ (reference sequence). The V end lost 5 bases, the J end lost 10 bases, and 11 bases lay between the germline ends. CDR3 coding DNA: TGTGCCAGCAGCACCTCTAGCGACCAGTACTTC. This gives the protein CASSTSSDQYF. The full variable domain, rest sourced from reference TRBV7-9 and TRBJ2-5, is DTGVSQNPRHKITKRGQNVTFRCDPISEHNRLYWYRQTLGQGPEFLTYFQNEAQLEKSRLLSDRFSAERPKGSFSTLEIQRTEQGDSAMYLCASSTSSDQYFGPGTRLLVL.

This clonotype was counted many times. The rearrangement uses TRBV7-2 and TRBJ2-7; 8 bases agree with TRBD1. V lost 2 bases, J lost 3 bases, and 6 bases stayed unmatched. The length of the CDR3 is 15 residues. Germline CDR1 and CDR2: SGHTA and FQGNSA. Written as DNA, the CDR3 is TGTGCCAGCAGCTTAATAAGTGACAGGGGCTACGAGCAGTACTTC. Translating gives CASSLISDRGYEQYF.

With regard to this clonotype: A much larger clone lies one base from this, so it may be a read error. V gene TRBV12-3 or TRBV12-4 combines with J gene TRBJ1-5; no firm D call. The CDR3 length is 12 residues. CDR3 in DNA: TGTGCCTGCAGTTTCGGATCCCAGCCCCAGCATTTT. This gives the protein CACSFGSQPQHF.

This clonotype was observed many times. The chain is built from TRBV7-9 and TRBJ2-2, with D perhaps TRBD2 (7 bases). Trimming stripped 5 bases from V and 4 bases from J, with 11 bases between. There are 14 residues in the CDR3. Germline V CDR1 and CDR2: SEHNR, FQNEAQ (reference sequence). The CDR3 spells CASSQAGATGELFF. CDR3 nucleotides: TGTGCCAGCAGCCAGGCGGGGGCCACCGGGGAGCTGTTTTTT.

This clonotype was seen at least ten times. The rearrangement links TRBV2 to TRBJ2-1; D might be TRBD1 or TRBD2, each matching 5 bases. Germline values: CDR1 SNHLY, CDR2 FYNNEI. The CDR3 is 16 residues long. Deletions cut 7 bases from V and 9 bases from J, with 25 bases between. Written as DNA, the CDR3 is TGTGCCAGCACTCGGGTGGTGGGGGACGGTTCCGGTGAGCAGTTCTTC. It is translated as CASTRVVGDGSGEQFF. Together with reference TRBV2 and TRBJ2-1, the CDR3 gives the full variable domain: EPEVTQTPSHQVTQMGQEVILRCVPISNHLYFYWYRQILGQKVEFLVSFYNNEISEKSEIFDDQFSVERPDGSNFTLKIRSTKLEDSAMYFCASTRVVGDGSGEQFFGPGTRLTVL.

This clonotype was observed at least ten times. The rearrangement links TRBV6-1 to TRBJ1-1; a weak D match, TRBD1 (5 bases). CDR1 and CDR2 (germline): MNHNS, SASEGT. V gave up 5 bases and J gave up 7 bases, with 11 bases separating them. This CDR3 has 12 amino acids. CDR3: CASSYGQGEAFF. DNA for the CDR3: TGTGCCAGCAGTTATGGGCAGGGTGAAGCTTTCTTT.